This paragraph reports one TCR beta chain. Germline V CDR1 and CDR2: SEHNR, FQNEAQ (reference sequence). The CDR3 totals 11 residues. Trimming left V 10 bases short and J 2 bases short, with 8 bases between. Profiled with immunoSEQ multiplex PCR; TCRdb holds only in-frame clones, not every one. The table has approximately 25,000 clones, around 88% seen once. The entry originates in a study of blood T cell dynamics during melanoma immunotherapy. Regarding time point: pre-treatment baseline. Apart from a couple of fast progressors, RECIST 1.1 response was judged 12 weeks post-infusion. The sample was blood, taken from a patient treated with checkpoint blockade. The gene calls are TRBV7-9 and TRBJ1-1; D unclear. This receptor was identified in a human donor with melanoma. For the CDR3, the DNA is TGTGCCACCAACCACAACACTGAAGCTTTCTTT. Its protein product is CATNHNTEAFF.